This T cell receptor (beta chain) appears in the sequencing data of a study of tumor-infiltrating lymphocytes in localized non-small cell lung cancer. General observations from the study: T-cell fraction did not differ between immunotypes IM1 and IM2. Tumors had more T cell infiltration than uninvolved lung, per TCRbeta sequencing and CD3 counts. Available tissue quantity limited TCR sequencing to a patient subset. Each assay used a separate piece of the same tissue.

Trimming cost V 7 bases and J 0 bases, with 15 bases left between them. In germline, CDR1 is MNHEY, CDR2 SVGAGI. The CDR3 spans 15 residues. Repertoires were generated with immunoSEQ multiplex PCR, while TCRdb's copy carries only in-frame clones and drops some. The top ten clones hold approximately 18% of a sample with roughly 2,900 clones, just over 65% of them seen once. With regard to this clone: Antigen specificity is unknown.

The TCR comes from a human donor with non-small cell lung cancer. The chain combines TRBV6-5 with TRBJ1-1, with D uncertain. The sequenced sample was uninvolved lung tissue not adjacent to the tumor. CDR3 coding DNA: TGTGCCAGCAACACGGACCCAATCATGAACACTGAAGCTTTCTTT. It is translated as CASNTDPIMNTEAFF.